This note documents a single T cell receptor beta chain sequence. This sample was taken from a study of blood T cell repertoires in COVID-19. As for the study in general: T cells, B-cell-depleted T cells, or PBMCs supplied cDNA or gDNA.

This CDR3 has 15 amino acids. Generated by immunoSEQ multiplex PCR, the TCRdb table keeps only in-frame clones and is missing some. The sample lists some 120,000 clones; just under 85% were seen once. Sequenced input: peripheral blood. The J gene is TRBJ1-6, the V gene TRBV21-1; the table's D call of TRBD1 was not tested on the DNA. TRBV21-1 is designated a pseudogene. This receptor was taken from a man in his sixties or seventies with active or convalescent COVID-19. CDR3 loop: CASNFKGTGWAPLHF. The CDR3 DNA is TGTGCCAGCAATTTCAAGGGGACAGGGTGGGCACCCCTCCACTTT.